This T cell receptor beta chain was sequenced for a study of breast tumors, draining lymph nodes, adjacent tissues. TCRdb reanalysed the multiplex PCR reads using MiXCR and keeps one entry per CDR3 protein. The data show some 100,000 distinct CDR3 sequences, 21% seen once. Breast cancer patients provided tissue from their axillary draining lymph nodes. Trimming removed 5 bases from V and 3 bases from J, with 15 bases in between. CDR1 is MNHEY, CDR2 SMNVEV, per germline (reference sequence). This CDR3 contains 15 residues. The sample was axillary lymph node tissue. This TCR derives from a female donor with breast cancer. Some clones in this sample may be carry-over from other donors' samples. The chain combines TRBV27 with TRBJ2-3, with a tentative D call TRBD1 (6 bases). The CDR3 is CASSPGQLRTDTQYF. The CDR3 DNA is TGTGCCAGCAGTCCCGGACAGCTGAGGACAGATACGCAGTATTTT.